This T cell receptor beta chain stems from a study of post-analysis software for immune sequencing data. Overall study: Relapsing-remitting, secondary progressive and progressive-relapsing forms made up the multiple sclerosis disease courses. Broader study findings: Versus controls, multiple sclerosis patients showed significantly lower diversity (normalized Chao1). Controls showed lower frequencies than patients for five or six TRBV segments, and TRBV5-6, TRBV5-1 and TRBV20-1 were among these.

As for this clonotype: What it recognizes is unknown.

V was trimmed by 6 bases and J by 4 bases, leaving 13 bases between them. CDR3 length: 13 residues. Germline CDR1 SGHRS, CDR2 YFSETQ. The TCR beta cDNA libraries contained unique molecular identifiers. In TCRdb, the PCR reads were re-called with MiXCR into one record per CDR3 protein. This sample carries about 200,000 distinct CDR3 sequences, over 25% of them seen once, and the ten largest clones take more than 3%. The rearrangement links TRBV5-1 to TRBJ1-2; D gene unclear. The sequence was obtained from a girl under 18 with multiple sclerosis. The specimen was blood. CDR3 DNA sequence: TGCGCCAGCACTCCAGGCTATTTCTATGGCTACACCTTC. Protein product: CASTPGYFYGYTF.